A selection of T cell receptor beta chains follows, all from one sample in a study of CDR3 diversity in severe acne. TCRdb re-analysed the PCR reads in MiXCR, keeping a single row per CDR3 protein. Of over 85,000 distinct CDR3 sequences in the sample, about half were seen once. The sequencing sample was made of blood. These receptors were obtained from a male donor with acne. The CDR3 runs from the conserved cysteine through the conserved F or W. D genes are given only for firm matches. Clone size is stated in some rows and not others, as once, few, many or a class when expanded.

many,TRBJ2-1,TRBD2,TRBV14,TGTGCCAGCAGCCTACTCACGGGACTAGCGGGAGCTGGGTCGCAGTTCTTC,CASSLLTGLAGAGSQFF
-,TRBJ1-1,-,TRBV28,TGTGTCAGCAGCGACGGGTTATACGCGGAAGCTTCCTTT,CVSSDGLYAEASF
-,TRBJ1-2,TRBD1,TRBV24-1,TGTGCCACCAGTGACGCACAGGGGATAGTAGCTGGCTACACCTTC,CATSDAQGIVAGYTF
-,TRBJ2-1,-,TRBV10-3,TGTGCCGCCGCGCCGACTTTGCACCAGGGTGAGCAGTTCTTC,CAAAPTLHQGEQFF
many,TRBJ2-3,-,TRBV5-1,TGCGCCAGCAGCTTGGAGGGACAAAGCACAGATACGCAGTATTTT,CASSLEGQSTDTQYF
-,TRBJ1-1,-,TRBV9,TGTGCCAGCAGCGTAGTGTCCCTCTTT,CASSVVSLF
few,TRBJ2-6,TRBD1,TRBV6-2/TRBV6-3,TGTGCCAGCAGTTTCCCTAACAGGGGGCGGTTCTCTGGGGCCAACGTCCTGACTTTC,CASSFPNRGRFSGANVLTF
few,TRBJ1-2,-,TRBV9,TGTGCCAGCAGCCCAGAGACAAATTCCTATGGCTACACCTTC,CASSPETNSYGYTF
many,TRBJ2-3,-,TRBV10-3,TGTGCCATCAGTGAGTCCGGGGGCTCCACAGATACGCAGTATTTT,CAISESGGSTDTQYF
many,TRBJ2-5,-,TRBV19,TGTGCCAGTAGTACCTTCGGGGGCGGGGAGACCCAGTACTTC,CASSTFGGGETQYF
-,TRBJ1-2,-,TRBV7-9,TGTGCCAGCAGCTTTAAGGACGGACCTCTCTATGGCTACACCTTC,CASSFKDGPLYGYTF
few,TRBJ1-1,-,TRBV2,TGTGCCACCGGGGGTGAAGCTTTCTTT,CATGGEAFF
-,TRBJ1-1,-,TRBV20-1,TGCAGTGCTAGGATCCGGGTTGGCATGAACACTGAAGCTTTCTTT,CSARIRVGMNTEAFF
-,TRBJ1-4,TRBD1,TRBV12-3/TRBV12-4,TGTGCCAGCAGGCCGACAGGGGGCTATGAAAAACTGCTTTTT,CASRPTGGYEKLLF
-,TRBJ1-2,-,TRBV11-3,TGTGCCAGCACAACGGGCAGCTATGGCTACACCTTC,CASTTGSYGYTF
-,TRBJ1-1,-,TRBV12-3/TRBV12-4,TGTGCCAGCAGGTCGGGACGGCTGAACACTGAAGCTTTCTTT,CASRSGRLNTEAFF
-,TRBJ2-5,-,TRBV9,TGTGCCAGCAGCGCAAGTCCACTAGATCTAGAGACCCAGTACTTC,CASSASPLDLETQYF
-,TRBJ1-1,-,TRBV7-2,TGTGCCAGCAGCTTAGCCTACCACACTGAAGCCTTCTTT,CASSLAYHTEAFF
-,TRBJ2-7,TRBD2,TRBV10-3,TGTGCCAGCAGTCCTGGACTAGCGGGAACCTACGAGCAGTACTTC,CASSPGLAGTYEQYF
-,TRBJ2-5,TRBD1,TRBV4-3,TGCGCCAGCAGCCAAGAGGGGACAGGGGGCCAAGAGACCCAGTACTTC,CASSQEGTGGQETQYF
-,TRBJ1-4,-,TRBV7-2,TGTGCCAGCAGCTTAAATGGGGTAGGGGAAAAACTGTTTTTT,CASSLNGVGEKLFF
few,TRBJ2-1,TRBD2,TRBV5-1,TGCGCCAGCAGCTTGATTCCGGGACTAGCCGATTACAATGAGCAGTTCTTC,CASSLIPGLADYNEQFF
once,TRBJ2-7,-,TRBV11-2,TGTGCCAGCAGCTTAGACGGATCTACCTACGAGCAGTACTTC,CASSLDGSTYEQYF
-,TRBJ1-1,TRBD1,TRBV15,TGTGCCACCAGCAGGACAGGGTCTGAAGCTTTCTTT,CATSRTGSEAFF
-,TRBJ2-7,-,TRBV6-2/TRBV6-3,TGTGCCAGCAGTTACTCAATGACGGGCTACGAGCAGTACTTC,CASSYSMTGYEQYF
many,TRBJ1-6,-,TRBV12-3/TRBV12-4,TGTGCCAGCAGTTATAGACAGTGGGAGAATTCACCCCTCCACTTT,CASSYRQWENSPLHF
many,TRBJ2-2,TRBD1,TRBV29-1,TGCAGCGTTCGGACAGGGGGAGACACCGGGGAGCTGTTTTTT,CSVRTGGDTGELFF
-,TRBJ2-7,TRBD2,TRBV15,TGTGCCACCAGCCCCCTCCGCGCGGGAGGGACCTACGAGCAGTACTTC,CATSPLRAGGTYEQYF
-,TRBJ1-2,TRBD1,TRBV29-1,TGCAGCGTGGGGGGGCCCCACGGGACAGGGGGCTTC,CSVGGPHGTGGF
medium-sized,TRBJ1-2,-,TRBV20-1,TGCAGTGCAGGCGAAAACTATGGCTACACCTTC,CSAGENYGYTF
medium-sized,TRBJ2-3,-,TRBV20-1,TGCAGTGCTAGAGATCTGGCGGGTGGGACAGATACGCAGTATTTT,CSARDLAGGTDTQYF
many,TRBJ2-7,TRBD1,TRBV10-3,TGTGCCATCCTGGGACAGGAGAACGAGCAGTACTTC,CAILGQENEQYF
few,TRBJ1-5,TRBD1,TRBV6-1,TGTGCCTGCAGGGGGGGGGGTGTAGGTGGTCAGCCCCAGCATTTT,CACRGGGVGGQPQHF
-,TRBJ2-3,TRBD2,TRBV6-5,TGTGCCAGCAGTTACTCGTGGCTAGCGGGGACGGATACGCAGTATTTT,CASSYSWLAGTDTQYF
few,TRBJ1-4,TRBD1,TRBV15,TGTGCCACCAGCAGAGATCTGCCCCCACGACAGGGCTTTAATGAAAAACTGTTTTTT,CATSRDLPPRQGFNEKLFF
-,TRBJ2-2,-,TRBV7-2,TGTGCCAGCAGCTCAGGCGCTAGACTCCCCGGGGAGCTGTTTTTT,CASSSGARLPGELFF
-,TRBJ2-7,TRBD1,TRBV25-1,TGTGCCAGCAGTGAATTGGGGACAGGGCATACCTACGAGCAGTACTTC,CASSELGTGHTYEQYF
many,TRBJ1-1,TRBD1,TRBV20-1,TGCAGTGCTAGAGGCGACAGGGCGTACACTGAAGCTTTCTTT,CSARGDRAYTEAFF